This T cell receptor beta chain stems from a study of beta chain features in type 1 diabetes. Via the markers CD45RO/CCR7/CD25/CD127/CD95/CD27, stem cell-like memory, regulatory, central memory and naive CD4+ cells were sorted. Findings of the study overall: The VDJ junctions of type 1 diabetes patients carried fewer insertions and more deletions.

Of note for this clone: Antigen unknown.

V dropped 6 bases and J dropped 6; count of bases not matched to a gene: 5. CDR3 length: 13 amino acids. Germline V gives CDR1 MDHEN, CDR2 SYDVKM. The isolated RNA, all of it, was reverse transcribed, so expressed TCRB transcripts were what got sequenced. Data came from immunoSEQ multiplex PCR; TCRdb stores just in-frame clones and leaves some out. The sample records over 40,000 clones, about half being singletons. J is TRBJ1-5 and V is TRBV28, with 7 nucleotides matching TRBD1. This sequence was found in a woman aged 18-29 years in good health. Sample: Tregs from blood. CDR3 protein: CASRSHRGQPQHF. Written as DNA, the CDR3 is TGTGCCAGCAGGAGCCACAGGGGTCAGCCCCAGCATTTT.